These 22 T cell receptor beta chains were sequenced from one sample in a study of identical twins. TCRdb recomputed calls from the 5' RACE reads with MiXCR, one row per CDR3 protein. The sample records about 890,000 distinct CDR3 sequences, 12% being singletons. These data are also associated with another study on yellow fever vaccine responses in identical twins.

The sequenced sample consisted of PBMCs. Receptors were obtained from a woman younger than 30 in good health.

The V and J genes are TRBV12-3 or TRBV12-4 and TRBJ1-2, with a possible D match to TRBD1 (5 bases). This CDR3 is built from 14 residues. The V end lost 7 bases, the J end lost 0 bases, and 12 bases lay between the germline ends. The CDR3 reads CASIWDGSNYGYTF. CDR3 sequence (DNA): TGTGCCAGCATTTGGGACGGTTCTAACTATGGCTACACCTTC.

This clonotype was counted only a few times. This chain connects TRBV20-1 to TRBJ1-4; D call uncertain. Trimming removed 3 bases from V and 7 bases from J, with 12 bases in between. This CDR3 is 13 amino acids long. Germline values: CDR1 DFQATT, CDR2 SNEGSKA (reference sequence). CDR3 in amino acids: CSARMAGSEKLFF. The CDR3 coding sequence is TGCAGTGCTAGGATGGCCGGGAGTGAAAAACTGTTTTTT.

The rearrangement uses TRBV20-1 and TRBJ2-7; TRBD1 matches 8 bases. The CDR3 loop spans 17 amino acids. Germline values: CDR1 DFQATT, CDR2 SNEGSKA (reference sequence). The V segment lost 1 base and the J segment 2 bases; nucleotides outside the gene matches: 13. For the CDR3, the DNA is TGCAGTGCTAGAGCAGGGGGCTCTACTAGCTGGGCCTACGAGCAGTACTTC. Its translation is CSARAGGSTSWAYEQYF.

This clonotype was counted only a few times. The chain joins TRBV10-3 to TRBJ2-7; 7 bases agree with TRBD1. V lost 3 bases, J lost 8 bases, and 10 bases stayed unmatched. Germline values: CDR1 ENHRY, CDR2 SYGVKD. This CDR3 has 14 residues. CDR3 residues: CAISDPGDRSKQYV. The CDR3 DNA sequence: TGTGCCATCAGTGATCCCGGGGACAGAAGTAAGCAGTACGTC.

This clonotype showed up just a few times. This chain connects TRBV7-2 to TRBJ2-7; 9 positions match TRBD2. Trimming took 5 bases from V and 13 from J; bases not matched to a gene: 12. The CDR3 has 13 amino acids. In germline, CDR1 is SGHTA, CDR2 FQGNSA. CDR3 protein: CASSQRSGGFIYF. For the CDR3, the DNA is TGTGCCAGCAGCCAACGTAGCGGGGGCTTTATATACTTC.

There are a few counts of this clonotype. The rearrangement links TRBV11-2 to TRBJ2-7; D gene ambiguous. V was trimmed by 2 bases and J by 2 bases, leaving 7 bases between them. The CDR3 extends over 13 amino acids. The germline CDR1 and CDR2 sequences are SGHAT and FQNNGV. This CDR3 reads CASSLLRAYEQYV. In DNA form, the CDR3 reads TGTGCCAGCAGCTTACTACGGGCCTACGAGCAGTACGTC.

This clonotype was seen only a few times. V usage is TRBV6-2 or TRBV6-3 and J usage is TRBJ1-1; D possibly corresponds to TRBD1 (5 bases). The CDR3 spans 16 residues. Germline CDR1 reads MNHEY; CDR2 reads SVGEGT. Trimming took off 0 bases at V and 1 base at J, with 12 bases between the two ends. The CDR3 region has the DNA TGTGCCAGCAGTTACTCGAATCGGGGCCCGAACACTGAAGCTTTCTTT. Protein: CASSYSNRGPNTEAFF.

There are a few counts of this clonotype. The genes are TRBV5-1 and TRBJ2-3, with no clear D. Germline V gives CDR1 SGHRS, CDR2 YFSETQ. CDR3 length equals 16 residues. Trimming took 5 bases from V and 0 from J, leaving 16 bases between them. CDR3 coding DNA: TGCGCCAGCAGACCCGGCTCGATCCTAAGCACAGATACGCAGTATTTT. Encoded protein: CASRPGSILSTDTQYF.

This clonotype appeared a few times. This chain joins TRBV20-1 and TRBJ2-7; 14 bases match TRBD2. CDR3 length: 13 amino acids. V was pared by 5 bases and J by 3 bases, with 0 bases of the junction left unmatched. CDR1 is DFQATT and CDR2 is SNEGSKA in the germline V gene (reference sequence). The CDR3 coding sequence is TGCAGTGCTGGACTAGCGGGAGGCTACGAGCAGTACTTC. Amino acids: CSAGLAGGYEQYF.

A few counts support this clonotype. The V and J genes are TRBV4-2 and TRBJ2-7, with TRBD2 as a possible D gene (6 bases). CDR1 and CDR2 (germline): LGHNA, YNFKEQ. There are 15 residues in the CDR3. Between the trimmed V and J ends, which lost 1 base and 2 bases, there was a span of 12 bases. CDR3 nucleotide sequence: TGTGCCAGCAGCCAAGGGGACGGCGGGGCCTACGAGCAGTACTTC. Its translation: CASSQGDGGAYEQYF.

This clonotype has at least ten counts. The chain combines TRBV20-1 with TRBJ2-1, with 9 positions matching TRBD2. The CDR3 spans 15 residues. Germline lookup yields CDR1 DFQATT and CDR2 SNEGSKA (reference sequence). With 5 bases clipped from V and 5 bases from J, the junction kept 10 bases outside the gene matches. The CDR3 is CSAGSSGKRDNEQFF. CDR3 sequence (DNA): TGCAGTGCTGGATCTAGCGGGAAACGGGACAATGAGCAGTTCTTC.

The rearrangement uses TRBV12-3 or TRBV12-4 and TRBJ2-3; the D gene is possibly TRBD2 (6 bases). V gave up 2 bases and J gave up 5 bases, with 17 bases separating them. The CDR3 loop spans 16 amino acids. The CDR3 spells CASSLLDLLAGDTQYF. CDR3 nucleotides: TGTGCCAGCAGTTTATTGGATCTACTAGCAGGAGATACGCAGTATTTT.

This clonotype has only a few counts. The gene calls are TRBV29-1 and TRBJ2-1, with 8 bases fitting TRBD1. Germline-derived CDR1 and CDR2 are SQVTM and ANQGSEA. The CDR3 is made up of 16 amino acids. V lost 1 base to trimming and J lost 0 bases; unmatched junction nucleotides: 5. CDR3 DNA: TGCAGCGTTGAAGGCGACAGGGGAGGCTCCTACAATGAGCAGTTCTTC. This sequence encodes CSVEGDRGGSYNEQFF.

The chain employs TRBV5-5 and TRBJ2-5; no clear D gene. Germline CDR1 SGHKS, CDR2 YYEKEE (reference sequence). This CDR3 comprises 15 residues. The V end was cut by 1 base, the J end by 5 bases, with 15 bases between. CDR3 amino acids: CASSLTATPRETQYF. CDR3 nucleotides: TGTGCCAGCAGCTTGACAGCAACTCCGCGGGAGACCCAGTACTTC. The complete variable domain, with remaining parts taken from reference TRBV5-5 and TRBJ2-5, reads DAGVTQSPTHLIKTRGQQVTLRCSPISGHKSVSWYQQVLGQGPQFIFQYYEKEERGRGNFPDRFSARQFPNYSSELNVNALLLGDSALYLCASSLTATPRETQYFGPGTRLLVL.

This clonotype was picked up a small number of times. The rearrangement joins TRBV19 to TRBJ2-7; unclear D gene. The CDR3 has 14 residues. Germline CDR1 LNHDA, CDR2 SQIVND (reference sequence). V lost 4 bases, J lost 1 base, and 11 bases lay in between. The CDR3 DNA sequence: TGTGCCAGTAGTACGGCAGGCCGGTCCTACGAGCAGTACTTC. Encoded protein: CASSTAGRSYEQYF.

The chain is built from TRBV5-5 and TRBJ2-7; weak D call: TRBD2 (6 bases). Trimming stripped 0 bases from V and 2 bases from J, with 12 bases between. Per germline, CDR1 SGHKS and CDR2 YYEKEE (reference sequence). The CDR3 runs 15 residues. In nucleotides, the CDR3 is TGTGCCAGCAGCTTGGCCCGGGGGACCCCCTACGAGCAGTACTTC. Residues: CASSLARGTPYEQYF.

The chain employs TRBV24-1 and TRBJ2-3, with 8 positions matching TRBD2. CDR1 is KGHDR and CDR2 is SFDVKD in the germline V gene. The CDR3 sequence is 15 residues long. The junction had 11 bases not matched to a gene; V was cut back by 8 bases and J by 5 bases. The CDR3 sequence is CATTAGGAGIDTQYF. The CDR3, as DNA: TGTGCCACCACTGCGGGGGGAGCCGGGATAGATACGCAGTATTTT.

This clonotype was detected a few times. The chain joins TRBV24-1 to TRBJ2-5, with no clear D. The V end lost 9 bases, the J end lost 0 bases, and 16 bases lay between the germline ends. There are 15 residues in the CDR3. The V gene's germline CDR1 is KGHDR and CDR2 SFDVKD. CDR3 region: CATADGNRHQETQYF. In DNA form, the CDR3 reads TGTGCCACCGCGGATGGAAACAGACACCAAGAGACCCAGTACTTC.

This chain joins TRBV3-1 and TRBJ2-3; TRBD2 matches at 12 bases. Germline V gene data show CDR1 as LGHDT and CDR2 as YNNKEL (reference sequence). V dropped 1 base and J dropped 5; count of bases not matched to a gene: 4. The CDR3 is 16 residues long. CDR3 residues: CASSQGTSGIRDTQYF. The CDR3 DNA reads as TGTGCCAGCAGCCAAGGGACTAGCGGGATTAGAGATACGCAGTATTTT.

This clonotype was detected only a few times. CDR3 sequence: CATSDSTSDRGSTGELFF. The CDR3 region has the DNA TGTGCCACCAGTGATTCGACGTCGGACAGGGGATCCACCGGGGAGCTGTTTTTT. The J gene is TRBJ2-2, the V gene TRBV24-1; 9 bases line up with TRBD1. The J segment lost 4 bases and the V segment lost 2 bases, leaving 10 bases of the junction unmatched. The CDR3 runs to 18 residues. Germline assignment: CDR1 KGHDR and CDR2 SFDVKD.

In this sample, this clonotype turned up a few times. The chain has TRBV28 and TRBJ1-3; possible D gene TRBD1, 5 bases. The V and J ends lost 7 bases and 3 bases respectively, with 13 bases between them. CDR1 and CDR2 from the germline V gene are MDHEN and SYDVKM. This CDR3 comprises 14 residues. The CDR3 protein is CASTRQGIGNTIYF. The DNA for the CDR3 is TGTGCCAGCACTCGTCAGGGCATTGGAAACACCATATATTTT.

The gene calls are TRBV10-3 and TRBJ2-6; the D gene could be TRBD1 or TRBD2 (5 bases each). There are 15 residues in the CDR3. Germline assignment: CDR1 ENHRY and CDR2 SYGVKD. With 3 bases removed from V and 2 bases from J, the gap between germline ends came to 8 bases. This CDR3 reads CAISDGATGANVLTF. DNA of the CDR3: TGTGCCATCAGTGACGGGGCAACTGGGGCCAACGTCCTGACTTTC.